A single T cell receptor beta chain is shown here with its context. TCRdb fed the 5' RACE reads into MiXCR, producing one record per CDR3 protein. Of around 29,000 distinct CDR3 sequences in the sample, roughly 26% were seen once. This CDR3 has 15 amino acids. J gave up 1 base and V 4 bases, and 5 bases lay outside the gene matches. Germline-derived CDR1 and CDR2 are SGHKS and YYEKEE (reference sequence). The clonotype comes from a female donor with breast cancer. Source material: naive CD4+ T cells sorted from a lymph node. As for subset: naive CD4+ T cells, CD4+CD45RA+CD25-. The chain recombines TRBV5-5 with TRBJ2-1, with TRBD1 matching over 7 bases. The CDR3 protein is CASSTGTESYNEQFF. DNA of the CDR3: TGTGCCAGCAGCACCGGGACAGAATCCTACAATGAGCAGTTCTTC. The full variable domain, in which reference TRBV5-5 and TRBJ2-1 provide the parts outside the CDR3, is DAGVTQSPTHLIKTRGQQVTLRCSPISGHKSVSWYQQVLGQGPQFIFQYYEKEERGRGNFPDRFSARQFPNYSSELNVNALLLGDSALYLCASSTGTESYNEQFFGPGTRLTVL.